The 32 T cell receptor beta chains listed next were all sequenced from one sample in a study of cytomegalovirus exposure and HLA in healthy donors. In the PCR, 60 Vbeta and 13 Jbeta primers were used. The table came from immunoSEQ multiplex PCR; TCRdb's copy has only in-frame clones and leaves some out. The repertoire holds more than 85,000 clones, with around 83% as singletons. The sample taken for sequencing was PBMCs. The source is a young woman in good health and CMV-seronegative.

In its sample, this clone was seen once. Other DNA sequences of this sample code for an identical CDR3. The CDR3 coding sequence is TGTGCCAGCAGTTTACGCAGGAGCACAGATACGCAGTATTTT. This gives the protein CASSLRRSTDTQYF. The chain uses TRBV28 and TRBJ2-3; D unresolved. V lost 2 bases, J lost 0 bases, and 6 bases lay in between. The germline V gene has CDR1 MDHEN and CDR2 SYDVKM. The CDR3 spans 14 residues.

The V call is TRBV10-1, the J call TRBJ1-4; D is perhaps TRBD1 (5 bases). This CDR3 is built from 16 residues. V lost 3 bases to trimming and J lost 3 bases, with 14 bases between them. CDR1 is WNHNN, CDR2 SYGVQD, per germline (reference sequence). In DNA, the CDR3 is TGCGCCAGCAGTGACTTAGGGGTTGAGGCTAATGAAAAACTGTTTTTT. Translation: CASSDLGVEANEKLFF.

DNA for the CDR3: TGTGCCAGCAGTCCCTGGGGGGGGAACACTGAAGCTTTCTTT. Protein: CASSPWGGNTEAFF. The chain couples TRBV27 to TRBJ1-1, with a possible D match to TRBD1 (5 bases). CDR1 and CDR2 (germline): MNHEY, SMNVEV (reference sequence). The CDR3 is 14 amino acids. V was pared by 5 bases and J by 1 base, with 11 bases between.

V and J are TRBV6-5 and TRBJ1-5; 8 bases are a match to TRBD1. CDR1 and CDR2 (germline): MNHEY, SVGAGI. The CDR3 consists of 16 residues. Germline trimming cut 3 bases from V and 0 bases from J; bases unmatched to any gene: 4. The CDR3 DNA follows: TGTGCCAGCAGTTATCACAGGGGGGATAGCAATCAGCCCCAGCATTTT. It yields the protein CASSYHRGDSNQPQHF.

This chain connects TRBV7-9 to TRBJ2-7, with 8 bases lining up with TRBD2. J gave up 0 bases and V 5 bases, and 18 bases lay outside the gene matches. In germline, CDR1 is SEHNR, CDR2 FQNEAQ (reference sequence). The CDR3 has 19 residues. In DNA, the CDR3 is TGTGCCAGCAGCCCGGGGGGGTTCGGAGCCGGGAAAACCTCCTACGAGCAGTACTTC. Translating it yields CASSPGGFGAGKTSYEQYF.

The chain recombines TRBV5-4 with TRBJ2-1, with D perhaps TRBD2 (6 bases). The V gene's germline CDR1 is SGHNT and CDR2 YYREEE (reference sequence). This CDR3 is 13 amino acids long. The V gene lost 2 bases and the J gene lost 7 bases, with 10 bases spanning the gap. CDR3 DNA: TGTGCCAGCAGCTTATGGGGGGAAAATGAGCAGTTCTTC. Its protein is CASSLWGENEQFF.

The chain couples TRBV6-1 to TRBJ2-7; TRBD2 aligns across 14 bases. Germline V gene lookup returns CDR1 MNHNS and CDR2 SASEGT. The V and J ends lost 3 bases and 10 bases, in that order; junction bases with no gene match: 8. This CDR3 is built from 15 residues. The CDR3 protein is CASSEHGLAGGPQYF. The CDR3, as DNA: TGTGCCAGCAGTGAGCACGGACTAGCGGGAGGTCCCCAGTACTTC.

This chain connects TRBV28 to TRBJ1-2; tentative D call: TRBD1 (5 bases). Germline CDR1 MDHEN, CDR2 SYDVKM. This CDR3 is built from 15 residues. Trimming shortened V by 5 bases and J by 0 bases, and 13 bases separated the two germline ends. The CDR3 sequence: CASSPRQRTNYGYTF. CDR3 coding DNA: TGTGCCAGCAGTCCAAGACAGCGAACTAACTATGGCTACACCTTC.

J is TRBJ2-5 and V is TRBV4-3; the D is unclear. The CDR3 spans 15 residues. CDR1 LGHNA and CDR2 YSLEER come from the germline V gene. V gave up 4 bases and J gave up 2 bases, with 14 bases separating them. This CDR3 is CASSRIWAEQETQYF. The CDR3 region has the DNA TGCGCCAGCAGCCGGATTTGGGCAGAACAAGAGACCCAGTACTTC.

In DNA form, the CDR3 reads TGTGCCAGTAGTAAGCTACCGGGACAGGGCTTTGCAAATCAGCCCCAGCATTTT. Its translation: CASSKLPGQGFANQPQHF. The V and J genes are TRBV19 and TRBJ1-5; 9 bases map to TRBD1. J gave up 4 bases and V 4 bases, and 14 bases lay outside the gene matches. In germline, CDR1 is LNHDA, CDR2 SQIVND (reference sequence). This CDR3 comprises 18 residues.

Regarding this clone: One end of the junction fails to match germline, which may point to a read error. The chain combines TRBV7-9 with TRBJ1-1, with D perhaps matching TRBD1 (5 bases). The CDR3 is made up of 14 amino acids. CDR1 is SEHNR and CDR2 is FQNEAQ in the germline V gene (reference sequence). CDR3 bases: TGTTCCAGCAGCTTAGCTCAGGGCCTCACTGAAGCTTTCTTT. Amino acid sequence: CSSSLAQGLTEAFF.

J is TRBJ1-1 and V is TRBV7-9, with D possibly being TRBD1 (6 bases). Germline V gene sequence: CDR1 SEHNR, CDR2 FQNEAQ (reference sequence). V was trimmed by 6 bases and J by 2 bases, leaving 10 bases between them. CDR3 length: 13 residues. The CDR3 coding sequence is TGTGCCAGCAGGGGACATCCTAACACTGAAGCTTTCTTT. Residues: CASRGHPNTEAFF.

V and J are TRBV28 and TRBJ1-5; D is ambiguous. CDR3 length: 12 residues. Germline CDR1 and CDR2: MDHEN and SYDVKM. Trimming cost V 3 bases and J 7 bases, with 7 bases left between them. The CDR3 DNA is TGTGCCAGCAGTTTGACAAAACAGCCCCAGCATTTT. Protein sequence: CASSLTKQPQHF.

The V and J genes are TRBV2 and TRBJ2-1, with D maybe TRBD2 (5 bases). This CDR3 is 14 amino acids long. The germline V gene encodes CDR1 SNHLY and CDR2 FYNNEI. V lost 3 bases and J lost 2, with 8 bases in between. The chain's CDR3 is CASSEDSAYNEQFF. The CDR3 DNA follows: TGTGCCAGCAGTGAGGATAGCGCCTACAATGAGCAGTTCTTC. Combining the CDR3 with reference TRBV2 and TRBJ2-1 gives the whole variable domain EPEVTQTPSHQVTQMGQEVILRCVPISNHLYFYWYRQILGQKVEFLVSFYNNEISEKSEIFDDQFSVERPDGSNFTLKIRSTKLEDSAMYFCASSEDSAYNEQFFGPGTRLTVL.

CDR3 nucleotide sequence: TGTGCCATCAGTGAGTACTCTTCCTACGAGCAGTACTTC. Its protein product is CAISEYSSYEQYF. This chain connects TRBV10-3 to TRBJ2-7; D not certain. Germline assignment: CDR1 ENHRY and CDR2 SYGVKD. V was shortened by 1 base and J by 1 base, with 5 bases between the two germline ends. This CDR3 is 13 amino acids long.

This clone came up once. The chain joins TRBV7-9 to TRBJ2-7; TRBD1 might be the D (5 bases). There are 14 residues in the CDR3. V was trimmed by 4 bases and J by 5 bases, leaving 15 bases between them. Germline assignment: CDR1 SEHNR and CDR2 FQNEAQ (reference sequence). The CDR3 loop is CASSSETEAHEQYF. CDR3 nucleotide sequence: TGTGCCAGCAGCTCGGAGACAGAAGCTCACGAGCAGTACTTC.

The chain recombines TRBV11-3 with TRBJ2-5, with TRBD2 identical over 10 bases. The J call may be incorrect, as the DNA end agrees better with TRBJ2-7. This CDR3 spans 17 amino acids. Germline values: CDR1 SGHNT, CDR2 YENEEA. The CDR3 DNA sequence: TGTGCCAGCAGCCCAGGAACGGGACTAGCGACCCACTACGAGCAGTACTTC. As protein: CASSPGTGLATHYEQYF.

This clone was picked up a small number of times. This chain joins TRBV5-1 and TRBJ2-1, with TRBD1 matching over 9 bases. Unmatched junction bases numbered 9, after V lost 1 base and J lost 4 bases. The V gene's germline CDR1 is SGHRS and CDR2 YFSETQ. The CDR3 contains 17 residues. CDR3 in amino acids: CASSLYGPGQGYNEQFF. In DNA, the CDR3 is TGCGCCAGCAGCTTGTACGGTCCGGGACAGGGATACAATGAGCAGTTCTTC.

The chain links TRBV5-6 to TRBJ2-5, with 9 bases that match TRBD1. The CDR3 totals 14 residues. After removal of 4 bases from V and 5 bases from J, the junction contained 6 bases not matched to a gene. Germline CDR1 and CDR2: SGHDT and YYEEEE. The DNA for the CDR3 is TGTGCCAGCAGCAAGGACAGGGGCGGGGAGACCCAGTACTTC. Its translation: CASSKDRGGETQYF.

The chain combines TRBV30 with TRBJ2-2; D is possibly TRBD1 (6 bases). Germline V CDR1 and CDR2: GTSNPN, SVGIG (reference sequence). Trimming shortened V by 4 bases and J by 1 base, and 13 bases separated the two germline ends. The CDR3 has 15 residues. The CDR3 spells CAWTLLDRNTGELFF. The CDR3 DNA is TGTGCCTGGACCCTCTTGGACAGGAACACCGGGGAGCTGTTTTTT.

The genes are TRBV28 and TRBJ2-5; TRBD2 matches 7 bases. Trimming took 6 bases from V and 5 from J; bases not matched to a gene: 12. This CDR3 comprises 15 residues. Germline V gives CDR1 MDHEN, CDR2 SYDVKM. This CDR3 is CASSLGGSGEETQYF. The CDR3 DNA sequence: TGTGCCAGCAGCCTCGGGGGGTCCGGCGAGGAGACCCAGTACTTC.

The rearrangement uses TRBV5-4 and TRBJ2-3; D not resolved. The CDR3 loop spans 11 amino acids. The V gene's germline CDR1 is SGHNT and CDR2 YYREEE (reference sequence). V was cut by 5 bases and J by 6 bases, with 7 bases left in between. CDR3 sequence: CASSTVDTQYF. CDR3 sequence (DNA): TGTGCCAGCAGTACTGTGGATACGCAGTATTTT.

There are a few counts of this clone. The V call is TRBV5-4, the J call TRBJ1-2, with D tentatively TRBD1 (5 bases). CDR3 length: 14 residues. CDR1 is SGHNT, CDR2 YYREEE, per germline (reference sequence). V lost 2 bases and J lost 8, with 16 bases in between. The CDR3 DNA follows: TGTGCCAGCAGCTTTCAGGGATCCCCTAGGGGCTACACCTTC. It is translated as CASSFQGSPRGYTF.

The rearrangement joins TRBV14 to TRBJ1-6, with D uncertain. V was clipped by 1 base and J by 7 bases, with 11 bases between them. From germline, CDR1 is SGHDN and CDR2 FVKESK. This CDR3 region has 15 residues. The CDR3 loop reads CASSQVAAGNSPLHF. The CDR3 nucleotides read TGTGCCAGCAGCCAAGTAGCGGCGGGGAATTCACCCCTCCACTTT.

The chain couples TRBV7-2 to TRBJ2-4; 8 bases line up with TRBD1. CDR3 length: 14 residues. Germline assignment: CDR1 SGHTA and CDR2 FQGNSA. V was clipped by 1 base and J by 9 bases; unmatched bases: 5. CDR3 DNA: TGTGCCAGCAGCTTAGTCAGGGGGCGTGGCATTCAGTACTTC. This translates into CASSLVRGRGIQYF. The full variable domain, in which reference TRBV7-2 and TRBJ2-4 provide the parts outside the CDR3, is GAGVSQSPSNKVTEKGKDVELRCDPISGHTALYWYRQSLGQGLEFLIYFQGNSAPDKSGLPSDRFSAERTGGSVSTLTIQRTQQEDSAVYLCASSLVRGRGIQYFGAGTRLSVL.

The chain is built from TRBV28 and TRBJ1-1; D uncertain. The CDR3 sequence is 12 residues long. Germline-derived CDR1 and CDR2 are MDHEN and SYDVKM. The V gene lost 1 base and the J gene lost 8 bases, with 8 bases spanning the gap. The CDR3: CASSLLGREAFF. CDR3 DNA sequence: TGTGCCAGCAGTTTATTAGGCAGGGAAGCTTTCTTT.

The chain employs TRBV27 and TRBJ2-3, with 14 bases fitting TRBD2. CDR3 length: 18 amino acids. Per germline, CDR1 MNHEY and CDR2 SMNVEV (reference sequence). The V segment lost 4 bases and the J segment 1 base; nucleotides outside the gene matches: 7. The CDR3 DNA is TGTGCCAGCAGTTGGGGGACTAGCGGGAGTCGGGGCACAGATACGCAGTATTTT. Its protein product is CASSWGTSGSRGTDTQYF.

Points on this clone: The junction does not match germline at one end; this may be a read error. The chain joins TRBV10-3 to TRBJ2-3, with no clear D. CDR1 and CDR2 (germline): ENHRY, SYGVKD. The CDR3 extends over 11 amino acids. In DNA, the CDR3 is TGTGCCATCGGTGATCAAGATACGCAGTATTTT. It is translated as CAIGDQDTQYF.

This clone was counted a single time. The chain couples TRBV21-1 to TRBJ1-5; no check of the table's D call, TRBD1, against the DNA was made. TRBV21-1 is flagged as a pseudogene. This CDR3 contains 18 residues. Written as DNA, the CDR3 is TGTGCCAGCAGCAAAGTAACCCAGACAGGGGGGAACAATCAGCCCCAGCATTTT. This gives the protein CASSKVTQTGGNNQPQHF.

For the CDR3, the DNA is TGTGCCAGCAGTGACTCGAGGTCAACCTCCGGGGAGCTGTTTTTT. It translates to CASSDSRSTSGELFF. This rearrangement joins TRBV6-4 to TRBJ2-2; D unresolved. Germline V gene data show CDR1 as MRHNA and CDR2 as SNTAGT. Trimming pared 0 bases from V and 6 bases from J, leaving 11 bases between. The CDR3 totals 15 residues.

In regard to this clone: At one of its ends the junction is not consistent with the germline gene, which may arise from a read error. This chain connects TRBV7-2 to TRBJ1-2; D might be TRBD1 (5 bases). Per the germline V gene, CDR1 is SGHTA and CDR2 is FQGNSA. The CDR3 length is 12 residues. Written as DNA, the CDR3 is TGTGCCAGCAGCCCCGTGATGGGCGGGGGAGCATTC. Amino acid sequence: CASSPVMGGGAF. Looking up the rest from reference TRBV7-2 and TRBJ1-2 gives the full variable domain: GAGVSQSPSNKVTEKGKDVELRCDPISGHTALYWYRQSLGQGLEFLIYFQGNSAPDKSGLPSDRFSAERTGGSVSTLTIQRTQQEDSAVYLCASSPVMGGGAFGSGTRLTVV.

The rearrangement joins TRBV5-4 to TRBJ2-5, with no clear D. The germline V gene encodes CDR1 SGHNT and CDR2 YYREEE (reference sequence). This CDR3 spans 13 amino acids. V was pared by 1 base and J by 1 base, with 5 bases between. CDR3 DNA: TGTGCCAGCAGCTTGACACCCCAAGAGACCCAGTACTTC. It translates to CASSLTPQETQYF.